The sequence of this T cell receptor (beta chain) was determined in a study of blood T cell repertoires in COVID-19. Per the original data handling: Estimates of nucleated cell counts were drawn from the amplification of reference gene primers. Profiling relied on immunoSEQ multiplex PCR, and the TCRdb table lists in-frame clones only, not all of them. The V and J calls and clone size were taken over from that table, and D and trimming were inferred from the DNA. This sample carries 140,000 or so clones, 75% to 90% of them seen once, and the ten largest clones take approximately 3.6%. The CDR3 consists of 13 residues. Trimming cost V 0 bases and J 12 bases, with 14 bases left between them. The germline CDR1 and CDR2 sequences are MGHRA and YSYEKL.

The TCR sequence derives from a man in his 70s who had recovered from COVID-19. Sequencing was carried out using peripheral blood. The chain carries TRBV4-1 and TRBJ1-1, with no clear D. In DNA form, the CDR3 reads TGCGCCAGCAGCCAAGATAATACGGAGGAGTCTTTCTTT. Residues: CASSQDNTEESFF.